This paragraph reports one T cell receptor (beta chain). This clone was observed a handful of times. The antigen this receptor binds is unknown. Base qualities are missing; no much larger clone stands one base away. TCRbeta CDR3 regions were amplified from genomic DNA by means of the immunoSEQ Assay, a bias-controlled multiplex PCR. On the study's bioinformatics: Nucleated cell counts per sample were estimated from amplification of reference gene primers within the assay. Sequence reads were collapsed and filtered to measure the absolute abundance of every unique TCRbeta CDR3 rearrangement. Productive Simpson clonality was computed per sample as the square root of Simpson's diversity index over productive rearrangements. TCRdb limited this immuneACCESS table to in-frame rearrangements with V and J called. A share of clones is missing; checked studies link under half to unresolved V genes, and the rest is unexplained. V and J calls and clone size are as listed in that table; D and trimming were resolved from the DNA. Recorded for this sample are under 150,000 clones; approximately 84% of them occurred a single time. Roughly 7% of the sample belongs to the ten largest clones.

Whole blood was collected in K2EDTA tubes by collaborating institutions according to the institutions' own protocols. For TCRbeta analysis, collaborators shipped samples in one of three forms: frozen whole blood, isolated PBMCs, or DNA extracted from either of those sample types. CDR1 and CDR2, looked up from the germline V gene, are SGHRS and YFSETQ. From the cysteine up to the phenylalanine, the CDR3 has a length of 13 residues. Of the read, only the CDR3 DNA is kept; its 39 bases are in frame from base 1. Germline trimming amounts to 7 bases on V and 2 bases on J, with 5 as the count of junction bases outside the gene matches. This record belongs to a study of blood T cell repertoires in COVID-19 (TCRdb year 2020). As for the study more broadly: Samples from collaborators originated in the United States, Italy and Spain and spanned both the acute and convalescent phases of COVID-19. The repertoires were released in a freely available public database intended as a resource for research on the immune response to SARS-CoV-2. A de-identified subject ID, COVID-19 status, age in years and sex were almost always included in the sample metadata. The prospective study material was composed of cDNA or gDNA derived from T cells, B-cell-depleted T cells, or PBMCs. Subjects who had been exposed to COVID-19, were actively infected with it, or had recovered from it provided the deeply sampled blood TCRbeta repertoires that made up the dataset. Samples came from the ongoing ImmuneRACE study (first 160 participants) plus 1,254 subjects from 6 global collaborators. Where available, HLA class I and class II types were obtained from metadata supplied by the sample provider rather than from assay-based typing. Broad study findings and their caveats: How much clinical and demographic metadata was included differed by source and by participant, and the metadata was provided uncurated.

This TCR came from a man between 65 and 80 years old with active or convalescent COVID-19. The chain uses TRBV5-1 and TRBJ2-5, with 7 central nucleotides matching TRBD2. The source material was peripheral blood. The CDR3 in this case is CASAGELQETQYF. The DNA reads as follows: TGCGCCAGCGCGGGGGAACTACAAGAGACCCAGTACTTC. The CDR3, completed at both ends by the reference TRBV5-1 and TRBJ2-5 genes, gives the full variable domain KAGVTQTPRYLIKTRGQQVTLSCSPISGHRSVSWYQQTPGQGLQFLFEYFSETQRNKGNFPGRFSGRQFSNSRSEMNVSTLELGDSALYLCASAGELQETQYFGPGTRLLVL.